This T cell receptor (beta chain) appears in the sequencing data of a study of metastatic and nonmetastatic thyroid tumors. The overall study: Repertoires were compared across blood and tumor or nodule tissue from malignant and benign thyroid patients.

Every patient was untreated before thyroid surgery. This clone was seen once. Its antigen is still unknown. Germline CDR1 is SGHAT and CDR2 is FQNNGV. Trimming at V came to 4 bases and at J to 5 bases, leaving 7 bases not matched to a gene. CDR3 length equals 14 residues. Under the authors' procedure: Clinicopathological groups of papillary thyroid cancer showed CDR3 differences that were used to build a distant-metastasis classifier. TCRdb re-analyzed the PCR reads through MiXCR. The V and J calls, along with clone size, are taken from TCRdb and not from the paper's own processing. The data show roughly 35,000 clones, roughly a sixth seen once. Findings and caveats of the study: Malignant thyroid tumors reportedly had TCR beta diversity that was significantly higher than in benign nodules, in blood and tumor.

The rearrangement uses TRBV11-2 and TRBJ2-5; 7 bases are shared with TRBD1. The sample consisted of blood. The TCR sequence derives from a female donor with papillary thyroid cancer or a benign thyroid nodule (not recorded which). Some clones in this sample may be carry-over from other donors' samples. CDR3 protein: CASSSPGGSETQYF. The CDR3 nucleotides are TGTGCCAGCAGCTCACCAGGGGGTTCTGAGACCCAGTACTTC.